Listed below are T cell receptor beta chains from one sample, sequenced in a study of blood T cell repertoires in COVID-19. The protocol was immunoSEQ multiplex PCR, while the TCRdb copy is restricted to in-frame clones and leaves out a portion. The table lists some 310,000 clones, around 87% of them singletons. Sequencing was carried out using peripheral blood. Receptor source: a man aged 50 to 60 with active or convalescent COVID-19. Both conserved end residues are part of each CDR3. The D gene is left open where the match is weak. Size is stated for part of the rows, as once, few or many counts, or as a class when the clone is expanded.

J | length | D | size | V | DNA | CDR3
TRBJ1-2 | 15 | . | . | TRBV10-3 | TGTGCCATCACACCAGGACAGTCAGCTAACTATGGCTACACCTTC | CAITPGQSANYGYTF
TRBJ1-2 | 14 | TRBD1 | . | TRBV5-1 | TGCGCCAGCAGCTTGGGGGGAGTCAGGGACAGCCACACCTTC | CASSLGGVRDSHTF
TRBJ1-2 | 15 | TRBD1 | few | TRBV19 | TGTGCCAGTAGTAACCGGGACAGGGGGACCTATGGCTACACCTTC | CASSNRDRGTYGYTF
TRBJ1-2 | 14 | . | . | TRBV28 | TGTGCCAGCAGTACCGAACAGGGTAACTATGGCTACACCTTC | CASSTEQGNYGYTF
TRBJ1-3 | 15 | . | . | TRBV7-9 | TGTGCCAGCAGCTTCATTGAGAGCTCTGGAAACACCATATATTTT | CASSFIESSGNTIYF
TRBJ1-5 | 14 | . | . | TRBV6-5 | TGTGCCAGCAGTTACTCCAGGGCTTATCAGCCCCAGCATTTT | CASSYSRAYQPQHF
TRBJ1-1 | 12 | . | . | TRBV5-5 | TGTGCCAGCAGCTCCTGGACAGTGGGACCTTTCTTT | CASSSWTVGPFF
TRBJ1-1 | 15 | TRBD1 | . | TRBV5-4 | TGTGCCAGCAGCTTGAACAGGGGCCCGGGTCGCGAAGCTTTCTTT | CASSLNRGPGREAFF
TRBJ2-5 | 16 | TRBD1 | once | TRBV7-6 | TGTGCCAGCAGCTTAGAGGGACAGGGGGCCTGGGAGACCCAGTACTTC | CASSLEGQGAWETQYF
TRBJ1-2 | 14 | TRBD1 | once | TRBV19 | TGTGCCAGCGGTCAGGACAGGGATGTCTATGGCTACACCTTC | CASGQDRDVYGYTF